Below, one T cell receptor (beta chain) is given with its context. Antigen unknown. V dropped 5 bases and J dropped 9; count of bases not matched to a gene: 6. Looked up from germline, CDR1 is SGHAT and CDR2 is FQNNGV. This CDR3 is 15 amino acids long. The sorted-subset replicate PCRs were given approximately 190 ng DNA, which is some 29,000 T cell genomes. Only in-frame clones appear in the TCRdb table, and some are missing; sequencing was by immunoSEQ multiplex PCR. The sample lists under 350,000 clones, around 86% occurring once. These data originate in a study of shared clonotypes between healthy human individuals. General study findings and limits: Larger estimated richness was generally recorded for naive subsets relative to memory subsets.

There were no recent acute infections or vaccinations among the donors, who were healthy HIV-negative adults. This sequence was found in a man younger than 35 in good health. The sequencing sample was made of memory CD8+ T cells sorted from blood. Subset: CD45RO+ cells pooled with CCR7-negative TemRA cells. The chain employs TRBV11-2 and TRBJ2-1; TRBD2 matches at 14 bases. CDR3: CASSRGLAGESEQFF. The CDR3 DNA is TGTGCCAGCAGCCGGGGACTAGCGGGAGAGAGTGAGCAGTTCTTC.